This entry lists 19 T cell receptor beta chains sequenced from one sample in a study of OX40 agonist ivuxolimab in advanced cancers. Using immunoSEQ multiplex PCR, the repertoire was profiled, and TCRdb retains in-frame clones only, with some absent. The table lists about 17,000 clones, about 73% of them singletons. The specimen comprised CD4+ or CD8+ T cells sorted from blood, sampled in a trial of the OX40 agonist ivuxolimab. These receptors were obtained from an adult with an advanced solid tumor such as melanoma, head and neck, liver or kidney cancer.

The genes are TRBV6-1 and TRBJ2-7; D gene uncertain. The germline gives CDR1 MNHNS, CDR2 SASEGT. The CDR3 totals 13 residues. With 6 bases removed from V and 2 bases from J, the gap between germline ends came to 11 bases. The CDR3 spells CASSEWSAYEQYF. The CDR3, as DNA: TGTGCCAGCAGCGAGTGGAGCGCCTACGAGCAGTACTTC.

J is TRBJ2-7 and V is TRBV19; TRBD1 is a possible D gene (6 bases). CDR1 is LNHDA, CDR2 SQIVND, per germline (reference sequence). Trimming cost V 3 bases and J 2 bases, with 14 bases left between them. This CDR3 is 15 amino acids long. CDR3 sequence (DNA): TGTGCCAGTAGTATTCCTGCGACAGGTGCCTACGAGCAGTACTTC. Translated: CASSIPATGAYEQYF.

V and J are TRBV6-5 and TRBJ2-7; 9 bases are a match to TRBD1. J was trimmed by 2 bases and V by 5 bases; bases with no gene match: 4. The germline V gene has CDR1 MNHEY and CDR2 SVGAGI. This CDR3 has 14 residues. The CDR3 region is CASSLTGGPYEQYF. CDR3 sequence (DNA): TGTGCCAGCAGTCTGACAGGGGGTCCCTACGAGCAGTACTTC.

The chain is built from TRBV4-2 and TRBJ2-1; weak D call: TRBD2 (5 bases). The CDR3 totals 16 residues. Germline CDR1 and CDR2: LGHNA and YNFKEQ. With 5 bases removed from V and 2 bases from J, the gap between germline ends came to 16 bases. CDR3 sequence reads: CASSLVLGGPYNEQFF. CDR3 nucleotide sequence: TGTGCCAGCAGCTTAGTTTTAGGAGGCCCCTACAATGAGCAGTTCTTC.

The rearrangement uses TRBV2 and TRBJ2-2, with TRBD1 as a possible D gene (6 bases). The CDR3 loop spans 15 amino acids. Germline-derived CDR1 and CDR2 are SNHLY and FYNNEI. Trimming cost V 2 bases and J 5 bases, with 12 bases left between them. CDR3 loop: CASSEPHTGTGELFF. In DNA form, the CDR3 reads TGTGCCAGCAGTGAACCCCATACAGGGACCGGGGAGCTGTTTTTT.

The rearrangement uses TRBV25-1 and TRBJ1-1; D gene ambiguous. V was trimmed by 4 bases and J by 5 bases, leaving 11 bases between them. CDR3 length equals 13 residues. CDR1 is MGHDK, CDR2 SYGVNS, per germline. CDR3 nucleotide sequence: TGTGCCAGCAGTGTCGGCCTGGGGACTGAAGCTTTCTTT. Translated, it gives CASSVGLGTEAFF.

As concerns this clone: The DNA is omitted, as the CDR3 cannot be located on it reliably, and the CDR3 follows TCRdb's listing. The chain recombines TRBV27 with TRBJ2-3; TRBD1, the D gene given by the table, was not confirmed from the DNA. From germline, CDR1 is MNHEY and CDR2 SMNVEV (reference sequence). The CDR3 is 16 residues long, counting both termini. CDR3 sequence reads: CASSSSTGEITDTQYF.

The genes are TRBV29-1 and TRBJ2-1; tentative D call: TRBD2 (6 bases). The CDR3 runs to 21 residues. V was cut by 6 bases and J by 0 bases, with 33 bases left in between. Germline CDR1 reads SQVTM; CDR2 reads ANQGSEA. The CDR3 sequence: CSVKNPLGLADRMGSYNEQFF. The DNA for the CDR3 is TGCAGCGTAAAAAACCCTTTAGGATTAGCGGATAGAATGGGCTCCTACAATGAGCAGTTCTTC.

This sequence joins TRBV28 and TRBJ2-1; 9 nucleotides align to TRBD1. The CDR3 runs 17 residues. With V trimmed by 1 base and J by 4 bases, 8 bases remained unmatched. From germline, CDR1 is MDHEN and CDR2 SYDVKM. CDR3 in DNA: TGTGCCAGCAGTTTATTACCTCCGGGACAGGGATACAATGAGCAGTTCTTC. Amino acid sequence: CASSLLPPGQGYNEQFF.

The J gene is TRBJ2-5, the V gene TRBV11-3; D might be TRBD1 or TRBD2, each matching 6 bases. Trimming removed 2 bases at V and 5 bases at J, with 12 bases between. CDR1 and CDR2 (germline): SGHNT, YENEEA. The CDR3 contains 14 residues. This CDR3 is CASSLYGGEETQYF. As DNA, the CDR3 is TGTGCCAGCAGCTTATACGGGGGCGAGGAGACCCAGTACTTC. Drawing the rest from reference TRBV11-3 and TRBJ2-5, the complete variable domain is EAGVVQSPRYKIIEKKQPVAFWCNPISGHNTLYWYLQNLGQGPELLIRYENEEAVDDSQLPKDRFSAERLKGVDSTLKIQPAELGDSAVYLCASSLYGGEETQYFGPGTRLLVL.

For the CDR3, the DNA is TGTGCCAGCAGCCGAGACAGGGACGAGCAGTACTTC. Encoded protein: CASSRDRDEQYF. This chain joins TRBV7-9 and TRBJ2-5; 7 nucleotides align to TRBD1. The J call may be incorrect, as the DNA end agrees better with TRBJ2-7. The CDR3 runs 12 residues. The germline CDR1 and CDR2 sequences are SEHNR and FQNEAQ (reference sequence).

The rearrangement joins TRBV28 to TRBJ2-7, with 7 positions matching TRBD2. J was trimmed by 3 bases and V by 4 bases; bases with no gene match: 15. The germline gives CDR1 MDHEN, CDR2 SYDVKM. There are 17 residues in the CDR3. In nucleotides, the CDR3 is TGTGCCAGCAGTTCCCCTCAGAGGGGCGGGAGTTACTACGAGCAGTACTTC. As protein: CASSSPQRGGSYYEQYF. Full variable domain (outside the CDR3, taken from reference TRBV28 and TRBJ2-7): DVKVTQSSRYLVKRTGEKVFLECVQDMDHENMFWYRQDPGLGLRLIYFSYDVKMKEKGDIPEGYSVSREKKERFSLILESASTNQTSMYLCASSSPQRGGSYYEQYFGPGTRLTVT.

CDR3 DNA sequence: TGTGCCAGCAGCTTATTAGACAGGGTTCGCGACGAGCAGTACTTC. Translated, it gives CASSLLDRVRDEQYF. The chain recombines TRBV11-3 with TRBJ2-7, with TRBD1 matching over 7 bases. With 2 bases clipped from V and 5 bases from J, the junction kept 9 bases outside the gene matches. CDR1 and CDR2 from the germline V gene are SGHNT and YENEEA. This CDR3 has 15 amino acids.

The chain joins TRBV7-3 to TRBJ2-3; perhaps TRBD2 as D (5 bases). This CDR3 is built from 14 residues. Germline V gene sequence: CDR1 SGHTA, CDR2 FQGTGA. V was pared by 5 bases and J by 3 bases, with 12 bases between. The CDR3 sequence: CASSTRGRTDTQYF. The CDR3 nucleotides are TGTGCCAGCAGCACCCGGGGTAGGACAGATACGCAGTATTTT.

The rearrangement joins TRBV27 to TRBJ2-7; TRBD2 matches 11 bases. Germline trimming cut 3 bases from V and 4 bases from J; bases unmatched to any gene: 8. The CDR3 contains 16 residues. Germline loops: CDR1 MNHEY, CDR2 SMNVEV (reference sequence). Here the CDR3 DNA reads TGTGCCAGCAGTTTGCTCCTAGCGGGAGGCCCATACGAGCAGTACTTC. It codes for CASSLLLAGGPYEQYF.

The V and J genes are TRBV6-6 and TRBJ2-1; the D gene is possibly TRBD1 (6 bases). Germline V gives CDR1 MNHNY, CDR2 SVGAGI (reference sequence). V lost 5 bases, J lost 5 bases, and 16 bases lay in between. The CDR3 length is 15 residues. The CDR3 region is CASSPPMDSHNEQFF. The CDR3 bases are TGTGCCAGCAGTCCTCCGATGGACAGCCACAATGAGCAGTTCTTC.

The rearrangement uses TRBV12-5 and TRBJ2-7; TRBD2 matches at 9 bases. The CDR3 is 15 amino acids. Trimming took 2 bases from V and 3 from J; bases not matched to a gene: 5. Germline assignment: CDR1 LGHNT and CDR2 FRNRAP. CDR3 in amino acids: CASGLPAGGGYEQYF. CDR3 sequence (DNA): TGTGCTAGTGGTTTGCCGGCGGGAGGGGGCTACGAGCAGTACTTC. Drawing the rest from reference TRBV12-5 and TRBJ2-7, the complete variable domain is DARVTQTPRHKVTEMGQEVTMRCQPILGHNTVFWYRQTMMQGLELLAYFRNRAPLDDSGMPKDRFSAEMPDATLATLKIQPSEPRDSAVYFCASGLPAGGGYEQYFGPGTRLTVT.

J is TRBJ2-1 and V is TRBV14, with TRBD2 as a possible D gene (7 bases). The CDR3 extends over 16 amino acids. The V gene's germline CDR1 is SGHDN and CDR2 FVKESK. Trimming removed 1 base from V and 3 bases from J, with 13 bases in between. The CDR3 spells CASSQGLGGGYNEQFF. CDR3 DNA: TGTGCCAGCAGCCAAGGATTAGGGGGGGGCTACAATGAGCAGTTCTTC.

For the CDR3, the DNA is TGCGCCAGCAGCCAAGGAAGAGAACACAACAATGAGCAGTTCTTC. Amino acid sequence: CASSQGREHNNEQFF. The rearrangement links TRBV4-1 to TRBJ2-1; D ambiguous. CDR3 length: 15 amino acids. With 1 base removed from V and 5 bases from J, the gap between germline ends came to 12 bases. CDR1 is MGHRA and CDR2 is YSYEKL in the germline V gene.